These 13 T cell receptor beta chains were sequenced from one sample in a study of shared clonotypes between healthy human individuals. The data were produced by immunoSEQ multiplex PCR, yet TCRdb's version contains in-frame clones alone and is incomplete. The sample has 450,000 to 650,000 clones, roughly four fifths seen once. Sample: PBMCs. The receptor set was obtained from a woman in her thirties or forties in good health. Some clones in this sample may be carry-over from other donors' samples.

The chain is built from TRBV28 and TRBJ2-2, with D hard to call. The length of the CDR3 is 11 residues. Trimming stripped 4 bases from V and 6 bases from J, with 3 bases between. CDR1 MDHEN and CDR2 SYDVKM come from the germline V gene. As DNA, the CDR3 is TGTGCCAGCAGTTCCCCCGGGGAGCTGTTTTTT. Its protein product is CASSSPGELFF.

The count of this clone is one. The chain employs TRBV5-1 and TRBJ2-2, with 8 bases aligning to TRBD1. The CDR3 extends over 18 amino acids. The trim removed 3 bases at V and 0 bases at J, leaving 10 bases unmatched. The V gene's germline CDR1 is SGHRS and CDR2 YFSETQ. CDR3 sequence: CASSSQRTGYANTGELFF. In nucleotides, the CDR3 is TGCGCCAGCAGCTCCCAACGGACAGGGTACGCGAACACCGGGGAGCTGTTTTTT.

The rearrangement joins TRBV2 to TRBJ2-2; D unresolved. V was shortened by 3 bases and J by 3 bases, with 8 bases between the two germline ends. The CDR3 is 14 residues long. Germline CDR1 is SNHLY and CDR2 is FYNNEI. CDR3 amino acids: CASSDVRDTGELFF. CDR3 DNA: TGTGCCAGCAGTGACGTTAGGGACACCGGGGAGCTGTTTTTT.

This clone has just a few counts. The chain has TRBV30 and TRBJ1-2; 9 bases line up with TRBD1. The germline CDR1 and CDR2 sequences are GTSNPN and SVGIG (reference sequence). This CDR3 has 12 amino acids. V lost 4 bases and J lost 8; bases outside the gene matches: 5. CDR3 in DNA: TGTGCCTGGACCCCGACAGGGGGAGGCTACACCTTC. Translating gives CAWTPTGGGYTF.

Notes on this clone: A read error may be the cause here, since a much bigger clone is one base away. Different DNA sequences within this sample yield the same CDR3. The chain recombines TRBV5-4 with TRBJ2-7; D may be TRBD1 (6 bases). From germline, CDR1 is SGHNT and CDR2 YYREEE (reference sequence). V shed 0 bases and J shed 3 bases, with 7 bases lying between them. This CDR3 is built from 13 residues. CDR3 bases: TGTGCCAGCAGCTTGGACAGGGTCTACGAGCAGTACTTC. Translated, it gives CASSLDRVYEQYF.

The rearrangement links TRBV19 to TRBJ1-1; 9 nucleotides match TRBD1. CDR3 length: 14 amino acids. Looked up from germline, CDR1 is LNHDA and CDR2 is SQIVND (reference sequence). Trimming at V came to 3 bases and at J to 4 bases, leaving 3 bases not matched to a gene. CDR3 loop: CASSIRTGATEAFF. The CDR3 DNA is TGTGCCAGTAGTATTCGGACAGGGGCCACTGAAGCTTTCTTT.

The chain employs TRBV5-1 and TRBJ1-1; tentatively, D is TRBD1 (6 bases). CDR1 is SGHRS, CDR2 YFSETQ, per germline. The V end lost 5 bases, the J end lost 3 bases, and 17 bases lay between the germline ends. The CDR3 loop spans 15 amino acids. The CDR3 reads CASRNTGLPYTEAFF. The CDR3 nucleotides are TGCGCCAGCAGAAACACAGGGCTACCGTACACTGAAGCTTTCTTT.

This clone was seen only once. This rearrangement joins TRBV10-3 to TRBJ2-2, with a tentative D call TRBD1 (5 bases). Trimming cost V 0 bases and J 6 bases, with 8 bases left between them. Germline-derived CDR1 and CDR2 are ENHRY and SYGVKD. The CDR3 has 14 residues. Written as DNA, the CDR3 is TGTGCCATCAGTGAGTCGACAGCAGCCGGGGAGCTGTTTTTT. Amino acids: CAISESTAAGELFF.

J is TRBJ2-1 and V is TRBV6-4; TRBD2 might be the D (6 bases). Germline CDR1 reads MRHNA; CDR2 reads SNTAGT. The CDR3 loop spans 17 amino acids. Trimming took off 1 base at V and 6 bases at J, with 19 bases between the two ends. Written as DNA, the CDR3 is TGTGCCAGCAGTGACTACGAAAAAAAATTAGCGGCCAATGAGCAGTTCTTC. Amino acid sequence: CASSDYEKKLAANEQFF.

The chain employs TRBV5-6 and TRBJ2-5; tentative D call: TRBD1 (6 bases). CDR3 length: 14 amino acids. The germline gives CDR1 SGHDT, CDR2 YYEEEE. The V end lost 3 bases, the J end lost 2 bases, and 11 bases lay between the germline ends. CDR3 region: CASSSRQAQETQYF. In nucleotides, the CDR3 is TGTGCCAGCAGCTCCAGACAGGCTCAAGAGACCCAGTACTTC.

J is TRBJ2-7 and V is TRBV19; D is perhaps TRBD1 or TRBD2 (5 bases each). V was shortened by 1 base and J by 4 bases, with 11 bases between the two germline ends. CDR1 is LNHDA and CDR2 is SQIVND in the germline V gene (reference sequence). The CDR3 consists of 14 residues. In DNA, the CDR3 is TGTGCCAGTAGTATAGGGGGGTGGGCGTACGAGCAGTACTTC. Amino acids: CASSIGGWAYEQYF.

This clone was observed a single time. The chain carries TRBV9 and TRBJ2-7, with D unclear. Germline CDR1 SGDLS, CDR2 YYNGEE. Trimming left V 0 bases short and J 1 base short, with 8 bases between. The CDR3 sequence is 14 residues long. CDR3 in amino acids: CASSVGPNSYEQYF. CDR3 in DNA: TGTGCCAGCAGCGTAGGGCCTAATTCCTACGAGCAGTACTTC.

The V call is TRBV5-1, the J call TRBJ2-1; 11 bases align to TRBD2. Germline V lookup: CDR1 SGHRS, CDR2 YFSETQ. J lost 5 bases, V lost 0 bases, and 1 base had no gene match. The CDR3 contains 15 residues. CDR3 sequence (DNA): TGCGCCAGCAGCTTGGTAGCGGGAGGGAACAATGAGCAGTTCTTC. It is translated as CASSLVAGGNNEQFF.